This T cell receptor (beta chain) was documented in a study of cytomegalovirus exposure and HLA in healthy donors. Findings and caveats of the study: Later examination showed HLA-associated TCR beta chains had greater clonal expansion than equally common others.

It was with 60 Vbeta and 13 Jbeta primers that the PCR ran. Data came from immunoSEQ multiplex PCR; TCRdb stores just in-frame clones and leaves some out. The sample consists of under 150,000 clones, 82% of them appearing once. CDR1 LNHDA and CDR2 SQIVND come from the germline V gene (reference sequence). Trimming took 4 bases from V and 10 from J; bases not matched to a gene: 8. This CDR3 has 16 residues. Comment on this clone: Its specificity is unknown.

Sequencing was done on a sample of PBMCs. The chain links TRBV19 to TRBJ2-1, with 15 nucleotides matching TRBD2. This TCR derives from a woman between 18 and 29 years old in good health and CMV-seronegative. The CDR3 DNA follows: TGTGCCAGTAGTACCCGGACTAGCGGGGGGGACGAGGAGCAGTTCTTC. Its translation: CASSTRTSGGDEEQFF.